A single T cell receptor beta chain is shown here with its context. This record comes from a study of blood T cell repertoires in COVID-19. In the study's own analysis: By means of reference gene primer amplification, nucleated cell counts were estimated. Clones were read by immunoSEQ multiplex PCR, and TCRdb kept only the in-frame ones, dropping some. V, J and clone size were drawn from that table, and D and trimming were deduced from the DNA. The table lists more than 75,000 clones, around 80% of them singletons. The germline V gene encodes CDR1 SEHNR and CDR2 FQNEAQ (reference sequence). CDR3 length: 16 residues. Trimming cost V 5 bases and J 9 bases, with 23 bases left between them.

Specimen: peripheral blood. V usage is TRBV7-9 and J usage is TRBJ1-3; tentatively, D is TRBD1 (6 bases). The TCR comes from a woman aged 80 or older with active or convalescent COVID-19. The CDR3 loop reads CASSLKGGFGVTTIYF. The CDR3 bases are TGTGCCAGCAGCCTAAAAGGGGGTTTTGGCGTAACCACCATATATTTT.